This TCR beta chain was observed in a study of blood T cells in healthy people across ages. Study-wide points: Bulk PBMC profiling left naive and antigen-experienced comparisons inconclusive. Age showed a roughly linear inverse relationship with TCR beta diversity per million T cells.

This clonotype has a handful of counts. What it binds is unknown. Germline CDR1 LGHNA, CDR2 YNFKEQ. The V end was cut by 1 base, the J end by 11 bases, with 17 bases between. CDR3 length equals 14 residues. A second about 7 to 11 cycle PCR used barcoded and J-beta primers. Carrying 12 random nucleotides, a template-switch adaptor labeled each individual cDNA molecule. TCRdb passed the 5' RACE reads through MiXCR, listing each CDR3 protein once. The sample includes more than 1,400,000 distinct CDR3 sequences, 40% to 50% seen only once; the top ten take 6.5% to 10%. It was around 10 milliliters of peripheral blood that were drawn from each donor.

The J gene is TRBJ2-5, the V gene TRBV4-2; D remains unclear. Material: blood. This receptor was identified in a woman aged 18-29 years in good health. Here the CDR3 DNA reads TGTGCCAGCAGCCAAGGGGCAGGAGTAACTGGTCAGTACTTC. It is translated as CASSQGAGVTGQYF.